This TCR beta chain was recovered during a study of CD8+CD57+ T cells in acquired aplastic anemia. Study background: Average DNA yield from sorted CD4+ and CD8+ cells was around 3.2 ug. Findings and caveats of the study: Patients and controls shared roughly 28 CD8+ CDR3 sequences, which appeared highly expressed in patients and within their immunodominant clones.

With respect to this clonotype: The antigen is not known.

CDR3 size: 16 residues. Germline V gene sequence: CDR1 SGHRS, CDR2 YFSETQ. V shed 1 base, J shed 5 bases, and the junction held 11 bases outside the gene matches. Patients picked for sequencing had shown CD8+CD57+ cell expansion detected by flow cytometry. The study sampled blood from patients who had received no therapy. Genomic DNA, the template, was used for profiling of the TCR beta VDJ and CDR3. Using its own MiXCR run on the reads, TCRdb lists one record per CDR3 protein. This table has about 250,000 distinct CDR3 sequences, more than 40% appearing once. The chain recombines TRBV5-1 with TRBJ1-2; TRBD1 aligns across 7 bases. This clonotype was obtained from a human donor with aplastic anemia. The sample was sorted CD4+, CD8+, or CD8+CD57+ T cells (not recorded which) from PBMCs. DNA of the CDR3: TGCGCCAGCAGCTTGTTGGGTTCCCCCAGGGGGTATGGCTACACCTTC. Translation: CASSLLGSPRGYGYTF.